Following are 26 T cell receptor beta chains from one sample sequenced in a study of blood T cell repertoires in COVID-19 (TCRdb year 2020). Libraries were built with the immunoSEQ multiplex PCR assay. Here the immuneACCESS table is served through TCRdb, limited to in-frame sequences with V and J called. Missing clones are a known gap in these copies; in checked studies unresolved V genes cover under half, and the rest lacks a known reason. For this sample the table gives 300,000 to 400,000 clones, of which 87% were detected only once. Clones ranked in the top ten supply under 3% of the sample. Sequencing was performed on peripheral blood. The receptors originated from a woman aged 55-70 years with COVID-19, enrolled during active disease.

The chain links TRBV4-1 to TRBJ1-4; D remains ambiguous. The germline V and J ends were trimmed by 0 bases and 8 bases, with 19 bases remaining between them. The germline V gene has CDR1 MGHRA and CDR2 YSYEKL. The CDR3 is 17 amino acids. CDR3 sequence (DNA): TGCGCCAGCAGCCAAGATTTTGGCGGAACCCCCCACGAAAAACTGTTTTTT. It codes for CASSQDFGGTPHEKLFF.

V and J are TRBV18 and TRBJ1-2; tentatively, D is TRBD1 (6 bases). The V end lost 6 bases, the J end lost 3 bases, and 17 bases lay between the germline ends. The CDR3 is made up of 15 amino acids. The germline gives CDR1 KGHSH, CDR2 LQKENI. The CDR3 bases are TGTGCCAGCTCGTCCCGGGACATAAGAGACTATGGCTACACCTTC. It translates to CASSSRDIRDYGYTF.

The chain joins TRBV24-1 to TRBJ1-1; TRBD1 aligns across 7 bases. The CDR3 is 15 residues long. The V gene end was trimmed by 3 bases and the J gene end by 0 bases; junction bases not matched to a gene: 3. The V gene's germline CDR1 is KGHDR and CDR2 SFDVKD. CDR3 DNA: TGTGCCACCAGTGATATGGGACAGTTGAACACTGAAGCTTTCTTT. The encoded protein is CATSDMGQLNTEAFF.

This sequence joins TRBV4-2 and TRBJ1-1; TRBD1 matches 7 bases. Trimming at V came to 1 base and at J to 7 bases, leaving 3 bases not matched to a gene. There are 13 residues in the CDR3. Germline V lookup: CDR1 LGHNA, CDR2 YNFKEQ. The CDR3 is CASSQAQGGEAFF. As DNA, the CDR3 is TGTGCCAGCAGCCAAGCCCAGGGGGGTGAAGCTTTCTTT.

This chain connects TRBV4-2 to TRBJ2-1; 8 bases align to TRBD1. The CDR3 has 15 amino acids. From germline, CDR1 is LGHNA and CDR2 YNFKEQ. After removal of 3 bases from V and 4 bases from J, the junction contained 5 bases not matched to a gene. CDR3 loop: CASSQGQASYNEQFF. CDR3 coding DNA: TGTGCCAGCAGCCAGGGACAGGCCTCTTACAATGAGCAGTTCTTC.

The chain combines TRBV6-5 with TRBJ1-4; perhaps TRBD1 as D (6 bases). Germline V gene data show CDR1 as MNHEY and CDR2 as SVGAGI. V shed 8 bases and J shed 8 bases, with 9 bases lying between them. The CDR3 spans 11 residues. The CDR3 DNA follows: TGTGCCAGCCGCCAGGGGGAAAAACTGTTTTTT. This translates into CASRQGEKLFF.

V gene TRBV3-1 (or the pseudogene TRBV3-2) combines with J gene TRBJ1-2; no clear D. CDR1 and CDR2 (germline): LGHDT, YNNKEL (reference sequence). The V end was cut by 4 bases, the J end by 4 bases, with 13 bases between. The length of the CDR3 is 14 residues. The CDR3 reads CASSPEQWAYGYTF. The CDR3 nucleotides are TGTGCCAGCAGCCCCGAGCAGTGGGCCTATGGCTACACCTTC.

V and J are TRBV7-3 and TRBJ2-5; 8 positions agree with TRBD2. J was trimmed by 2 bases and V by 3 bases; bases with no gene match: 11. Germline assignment: CDR1 SGHTA and CDR2 FQGTGA. The length of the CDR3 is 17 residues. CDR3 region: CASSFYSGGPGQETQYF. The CDR3 DNA is TGTGCCAGCAGCTTTTACAGCGGGGGCCCCGGGCAAGAGACCCAGTACTTC.

J is TRBJ2-5 and V is TRBV3-1 (or the pseudogene TRBV3-2); the match to TRBD2 covers 7 bases. With V trimmed by 3 bases and J by 2 bases, 15 bases remained unmatched. Germline CDR1 LGHDT, CDR2 YNNKEL (reference sequence). This CDR3 spans 18 amino acids. This chain's CDR3 is CASSHGLMGGGNQETQYF. CDR3 sequence (DNA): TGTGCCAGCAGCCACGGCCTTATGGGGGGGGGAAATCAAGAGACCCAGTACTTC.

This chain links TRBV28 with TRBJ1-4, with 7 bases fitting TRBD1. The CDR3 totals 12 residues. Losses at the gene ends were 6 bases for V and 16 bases for J; bases not matched to a gene: 11. The germline CDR1 and CDR2 sequences are MDHEN and SYDVKM. The DNA for the CDR3 is TGTGCCAGCAGGGTGAGACAGGGAAAGGCGTTTTTT. It encodes CASRVRQGKAFF.

CDR3 protein: CASSLGQGEYGYTF. CDR3 coding DNA: TGCGCCAGCAGCTTGGGGCAGGGGGAATATGGCTACACCTTC. The V call is TRBV5-1, the J call TRBJ1-2; TRBD1 matches at 7 bases. From germline, CDR1 is SGHRS and CDR2 YFSETQ. V was clipped by 0 bases and J by 5 bases; unmatched bases: 4. This CDR3 region has 14 residues.

This clone was observed a handful of times. This rearrangement joins TRBV27 to TRBJ2-3; 12 bases match TRBD2. From germline, CDR1 is MNHEY and CDR2 SMNVEV (reference sequence). The CDR3 runs 15 residues. Unmatched junction bases numbered 3, after V lost 4 bases and J lost 4 bases. The CDR3 DNA reads TGTGCCAGCAGTTCGGGACTAGCGGGTTCAGATACGCAGTATTTT. Its protein product is CASSSGLAGSDTQYF.

The count of this clone is one. The rearrangement links TRBV7-6 to TRBJ1-4, with D possibly matching TRBD1 (5 bases). Trimming left V 0 bases short and J 5 bases short, with 10 bases between. Germline assignment: CDR1 SGHVS and CDR2 FNYEAQ. There are 15 residues in the CDR3. CDR3 nucleotides: TGTGCCAGCAGCTTAGCGCAGGGTTGGAATGAAAAACTGTTTTTT. Protein sequence: CASSLAQGWNEKLFF. Combining the CDR3 with reference TRBV7-6 and TRBJ1-4 gives the whole variable domain GAGVSQSPRYKVTKRGQDVALRCDPISGHVSLYWYRQALGQGPEFLTYFNYEAQQDKSGLPNDRFSAERPEGSISTLTIQRTEQRDSAMYRCASSLAQGWNEKLFFGSGTQLSVL.

CDR3: CASSLRRGQETQYF. In DNA, the CDR3 is TGTGCCAGCAGCTTACGGCGGGGACAAGAGACCCAGTACTTC. The chain employs TRBV5-4 and TRBJ2-5, with a tentative D call TRBD2 (6 bases). V lost 2 bases to trimming and J lost 2 bases, with 10 bases between them. Germline V gene lookup returns CDR1 SGHNT and CDR2 YYREEE (reference sequence). The CDR3 contains 14 residues. Based on the CDR3 plus reference TRBV5-4 and TRBJ2-5, the full variable domain is ETGVTQSPTHLIKTRGQQVTLRCSSQSGHNTVSWYQQALGQGPQFIFQYYREEENGRGNFPPRFSGLQFPNYSSELNVNALELDDSALYLCASSLRRGQETQYFGPGTRLLVL.

The chain is built from TRBV5-1 and TRBJ2-2, with a tentative D call TRBD1 (5 bases). Deletions cut 5 bases from V and 3 bases from J, with 11 bases between. The V gene's germline CDR1 is SGHRS and CDR2 YFSETQ. The CDR3 has 14 amino acids. The DNA of the CDR3 is TGCGCCAGCAGAGGGGAAGGAGACACCGGGGAGCTGTTTTTT. It yields the protein CASRGEGDTGELFF.

The table lists this clone with a count of one. The chain combines TRBV9 with TRBJ2-2, with D possibly TRBD2 on 6 matching bases. In germline, CDR1 is SGDLS, CDR2 YYNGEE. The V end lost 4 bases, the J end lost 1 base, and 11 bases lay between the germline ends. The length of the CDR3 is 15 residues. CDR3 coding DNA: TGTGCCAGCAGCCCAGTGGGGGGGAACACCGGGGAGCTGTTTTTT. It translates to CASSPVGGNTGELFF.

The chain employs TRBV4-2 and TRBJ1-1; D is undetermined. Germline values: CDR1 LGHNA, CDR2 YNFKEQ. There are 14 residues in the CDR3. V lost 0 bases and J lost 2, with 7 bases in between. DNA of the CDR3: TGTGCCAGCAGCCAAGACCGGGGTAACACTGAAGCTTTCTTT. Translating it yields CASSQDRGNTEAFF.

The V gene is TRBV2, the J gene TRBJ2-3, with D possibly being TRBD1 (5 bases). The CDR3 has 12 residues. Trimming took off 4 bases at V and 9 bases at J, with 11 bases between the two ends. The germline gives CDR1 SNHLY, CDR2 FYNNEI. The CDR3 is CASSGQIGTQYF. The CDR3 DNA reads as TGTGCCAGCAGTGGACAGATTGGGACGCAGTATTTT. Using reference TRBV2 and TRBJ2-3 for the parts outside the CDR3, the full variable domain is EPEVTQTPSHQVTQMGQEVILRCVPISNHLYFYWYRQILGQKVEFLVSFYNNEISEKSEIFDDQFSVERPDGSNFTLKIRSTKLEDSAMYFCASSGQIGTQYFGPGTRLTVL.

The chain couples TRBV15 to TRBJ2-3; TRBD1 matches 9 bases. This CDR3 spans 15 amino acids. Trimming took 1 base from V and 1 from J; bases not matched to a gene: 0. The V gene's germline CDR1 is LNHNV and CDR2 YYDKDF (reference sequence). CDR3 coding DNA: TGTGCCACCAGCAGAGGGGACAGGGGCACAGATACGCAGTATTTT. Encoded protein: CATSRGDRGTDTQYF.

This clone was seen only once. The chain has TRBV7-9 and TRBJ2-7, with D possibly being TRBD2 (5 bases). This CDR3 contains 13 residues. The V end lost 2 bases, the J end lost 3 bases, and 8 bases lay between the germline ends. Germline CDR1 SEHNR, CDR2 FQNEAQ (reference sequence). DNA of the CDR3: TGTGCCAGCAGCTTAAGCGGTAGCTACGAGCAGTACTTC. The encoded protein is CASSLSGSYEQYF.

The gene calls are TRBV28 and TRBJ2-5; perhaps TRBD1 as D (6 bases). Germline V gene sequence: CDR1 MDHEN, CDR2 SYDVKM. This CDR3 has 14 residues. Trimming pared 2 bases from V and 5 bases from J, leaving 12 bases between. CDR3 amino acids: CASSLGGRWETQYF. The CDR3 nucleotides read TGTGCCAGCAGTTTAGGGGGCCGGTGGGAGACCCAGTACTTC.

The chain is built from TRBV19 and TRBJ2-1, with TRBD2 matching over 11 bases. This CDR3 spans 19 amino acids. Germline CDR1 LNHDA, CDR2 SQIVND (reference sequence). V lost 1 base to trimming and J lost 0 bases; unmatched junction nucleotides: 8. CDR3: CASSIGSGGASVSYNEQFF. CDR3 in DNA: TGTGCCAGTAGTATAGGTAGCGGGGGGGCCTCTGTCTCCTACAATGAGCAGTTCTTC.

The chain joins TRBV6-5 to TRBJ2-1, with 9 bases fitting TRBD1. CDR1 and CDR2 from the germline V gene are MNHEY and SVGAGI. This CDR3 spans 16 amino acids. Losses at the gene ends were 2 bases for V and 7 bases for J; bases not matched to a gene: 9. CDR3 loop: CASSYLSGQGYNEQFF. The DNA for the CDR3 is TGTGCCAGCAGTTACCTTTCGGGACAGGGTTATAATGAGCAGTTCTTC.

The chain carries TRBV28 and TRBJ2-7; TRBD1 matches 12 bases. The V and J ends lost 6 bases and 3 bases, in that order; junction bases with no gene match: 3. CDR3 length: 14 residues. Germline CDR1 and CDR2: MDHEN and SYDVKM. CDR3: CASRRDRGLYEQYF. CDR3 nucleotide sequence: TGTGCCAGCAGGCGGGACAGGGGGCTCTACGAGCAGTACTTC.

The V call is TRBV7-3, the J call TRBJ1-1, with 7 bases matching TRBD1. This CDR3 has 13 residues. The trim removed 5 bases at V and 3 bases at J, leaving 3 bases unmatched. CDR1 and CDR2 (germline): SGHTA, FQGTGA. Written as DNA, the CDR3 is TGTGCCAGCAGCGCGACAGGGTACACTGAAGCTTTCTTT. This gives the protein CASSATGYTEAFF.

Notes on this clone: At one boundary the junction diverges from the germline segment, which might be a read error. V and J are TRBV7-7 and TRBJ2-2, with 9 bases aligning to TRBD2. The V gene's germline CDR1 is SSHAT and CDR2 FNYEAQ (reference sequence). The CDR3 is 16 amino acids. The CDR3, as DNA: TGTGCTAGCAGCTTGGGGACTAGCCCGAACACCGGGGAGCTGTTTTTT. It specifies CASSLGTSPNTGELFF.